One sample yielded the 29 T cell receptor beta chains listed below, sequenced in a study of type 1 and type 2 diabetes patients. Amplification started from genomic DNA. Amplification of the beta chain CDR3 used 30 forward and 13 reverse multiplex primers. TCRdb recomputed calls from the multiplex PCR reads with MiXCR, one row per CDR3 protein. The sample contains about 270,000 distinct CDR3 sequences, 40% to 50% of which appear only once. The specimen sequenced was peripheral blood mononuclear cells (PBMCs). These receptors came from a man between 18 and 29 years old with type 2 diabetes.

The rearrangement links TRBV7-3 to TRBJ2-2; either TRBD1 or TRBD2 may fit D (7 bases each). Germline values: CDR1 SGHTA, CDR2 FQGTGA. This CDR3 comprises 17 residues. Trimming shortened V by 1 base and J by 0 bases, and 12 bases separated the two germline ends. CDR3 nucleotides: TGTGCCAGCAGCTTAAAGGGGGCGGGGGCGAACACCGGGGAGCTGTTTTTT. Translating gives CASSLKGAGANTGELFF.

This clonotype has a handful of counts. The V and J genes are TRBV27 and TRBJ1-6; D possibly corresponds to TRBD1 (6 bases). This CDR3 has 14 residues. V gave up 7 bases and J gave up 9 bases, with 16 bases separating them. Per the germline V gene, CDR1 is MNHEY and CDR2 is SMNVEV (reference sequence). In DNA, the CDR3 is TGTGCCAGCACCACACAGGGCTGGGGTTCACCCCTCCACTTT. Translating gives CASTTQGWGSPLHF.

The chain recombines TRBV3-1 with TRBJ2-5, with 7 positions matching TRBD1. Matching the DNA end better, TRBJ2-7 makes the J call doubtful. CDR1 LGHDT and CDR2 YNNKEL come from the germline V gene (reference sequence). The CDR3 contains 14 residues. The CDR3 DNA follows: TGTGCCAGCAGCCCTAACACAGGGGATCGCGAGCAGTACTTC. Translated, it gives CASSPNTGDREQYF.

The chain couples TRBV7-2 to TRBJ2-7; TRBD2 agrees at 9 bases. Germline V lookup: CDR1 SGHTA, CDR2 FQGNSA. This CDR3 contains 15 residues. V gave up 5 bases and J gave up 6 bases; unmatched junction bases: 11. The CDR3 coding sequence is TGTGCCAGCAGCCATGACTGGGCGGGGGGGCGCGAGCAGTACTTC. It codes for CASSHDWAGGREQYF.

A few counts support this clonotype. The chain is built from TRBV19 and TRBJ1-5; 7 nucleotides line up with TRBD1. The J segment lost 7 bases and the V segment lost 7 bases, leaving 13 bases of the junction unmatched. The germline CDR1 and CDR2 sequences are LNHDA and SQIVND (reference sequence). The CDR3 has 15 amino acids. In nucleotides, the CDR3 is TGTGCCAGTACCCAAAGGGAAGGGGGCAGGCAGCCCCAGCATTTT. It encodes CASTQREGGRQPQHF.

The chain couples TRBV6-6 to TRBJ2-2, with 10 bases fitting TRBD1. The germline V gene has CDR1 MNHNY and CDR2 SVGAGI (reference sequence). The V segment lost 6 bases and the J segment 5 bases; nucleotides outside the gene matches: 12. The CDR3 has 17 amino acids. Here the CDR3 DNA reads TGTGCCAGCAGGCACCGGACAGGGGGAGAGGGTACCGGGGAGCTGTTTTTT. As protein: CASRHRTGGEGTGELFF.

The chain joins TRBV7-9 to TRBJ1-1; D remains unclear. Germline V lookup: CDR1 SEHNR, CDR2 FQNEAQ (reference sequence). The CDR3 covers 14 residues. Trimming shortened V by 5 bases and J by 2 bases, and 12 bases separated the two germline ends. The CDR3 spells CASSKGPYNTEAFF. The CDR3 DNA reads TGTGCCAGCAGCAAAGGTCCCTATAACACTGAAGCTTTCTTT.

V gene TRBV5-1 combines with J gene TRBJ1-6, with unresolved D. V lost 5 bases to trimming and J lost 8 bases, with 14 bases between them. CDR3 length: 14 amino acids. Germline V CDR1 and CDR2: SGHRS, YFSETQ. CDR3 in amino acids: CASSSYPDDSPLHF. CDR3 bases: TGCGCCAGCAGTTCCTATCCGGACGATTCACCCCTCCACTTT. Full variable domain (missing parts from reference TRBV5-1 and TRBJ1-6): KAGVTQTPRYLIKTRGQQVTLSCSPISGHRSVSWYQQTPGQGLQFLFEYFSETQRNKGNFPGRFSGRQFSNSRSEMNVSTLELGDSALYLCASSSYPDDSPLHFGNGTRLTVT.

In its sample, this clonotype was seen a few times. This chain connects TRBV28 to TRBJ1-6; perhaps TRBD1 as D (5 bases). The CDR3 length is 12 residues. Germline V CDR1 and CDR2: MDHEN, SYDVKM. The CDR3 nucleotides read TGTGCTTCGAGGCAGGGAGGCTCACCCCTCCACTTT. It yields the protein CASRQGGSPLHF.

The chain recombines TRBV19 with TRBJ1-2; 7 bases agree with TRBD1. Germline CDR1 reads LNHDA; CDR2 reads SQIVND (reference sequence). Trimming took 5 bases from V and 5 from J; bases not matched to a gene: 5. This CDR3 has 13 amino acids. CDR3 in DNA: TGTGCCAGTAGTCGACAGGGCTGGTATGGCTACACCTTC. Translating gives CASSRQGWYGYTF.

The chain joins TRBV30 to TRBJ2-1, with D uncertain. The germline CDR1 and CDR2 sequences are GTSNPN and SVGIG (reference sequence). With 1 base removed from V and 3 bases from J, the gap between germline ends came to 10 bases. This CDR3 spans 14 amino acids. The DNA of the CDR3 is TGTGCCTGGAGTGGGGCCCGACTCTACAATGAGCAGTTCTTC. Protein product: CAWSGARLYNEQFF.

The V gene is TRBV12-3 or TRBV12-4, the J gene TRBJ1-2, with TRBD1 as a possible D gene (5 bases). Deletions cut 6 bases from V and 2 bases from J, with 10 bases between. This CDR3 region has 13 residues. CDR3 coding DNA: TGTGCCAGCAGGATAGAGGGGAACTATGGCTACACCTTC. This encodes CASRIEGNYGYTF.

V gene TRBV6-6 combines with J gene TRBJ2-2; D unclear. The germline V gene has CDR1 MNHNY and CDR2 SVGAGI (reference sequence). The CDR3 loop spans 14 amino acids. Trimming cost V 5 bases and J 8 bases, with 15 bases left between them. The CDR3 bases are TGTGCCAGCAGTGAAAGGGTTTCGTGGGGGGAGCTGTTTTTT. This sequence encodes CASSERVSWGELFF.

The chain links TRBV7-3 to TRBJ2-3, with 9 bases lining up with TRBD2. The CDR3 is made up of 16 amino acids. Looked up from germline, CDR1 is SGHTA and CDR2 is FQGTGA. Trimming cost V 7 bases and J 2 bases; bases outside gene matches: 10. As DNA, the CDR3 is TGTGCCAGCAATTATCCTAGCGGGGACTACACAGATACGCAGTATTTT. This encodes CASNYPSGDYTDTQYF.

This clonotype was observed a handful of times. The CDR3 DNA reads as TGCGCCAGCAGTGAGCCCGGGCTGGCGACTGAAGCTTTCTTT. Translated, it gives CASSEPGLATEAFF. This chain connects TRBV10-1 to TRBJ1-1; D not resolved. Trimming shortened V by 2 bases and J by 5 bases, and 12 bases separated the two germline ends. The CDR3 has 14 amino acids. Germline V lookup: CDR1 WNHNN, CDR2 SYGVQD (reference sequence).

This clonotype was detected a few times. CDR3 coding DNA: TGTGCCTGGAGTGGGGGCCTACGACTGTTTTTT. Its protein product is CAWSGGLRLFF. The genes are TRBV30 and TRBJ1-4, with D possibly TRBD1 on 5 matching bases. The CDR3 spans 11 residues. Trimming stripped 1 base from V and 13 bases from J, with 10 bases between. Per germline, CDR1 GTSNPN and CDR2 SVGIG (reference sequence).

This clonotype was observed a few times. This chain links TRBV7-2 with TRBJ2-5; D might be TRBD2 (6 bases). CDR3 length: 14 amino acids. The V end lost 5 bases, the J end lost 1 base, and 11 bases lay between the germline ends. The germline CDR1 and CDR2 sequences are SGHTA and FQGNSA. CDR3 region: CASSLSGVQETQYF. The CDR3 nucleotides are TGTGCCAGCAGCCTGTCGGGGGTCCAAGAGACCCAGTACTTC.

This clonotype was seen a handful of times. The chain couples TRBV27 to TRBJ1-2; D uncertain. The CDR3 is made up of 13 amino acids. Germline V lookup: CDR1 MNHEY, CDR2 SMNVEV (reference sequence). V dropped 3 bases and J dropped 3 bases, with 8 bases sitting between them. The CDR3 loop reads CASSLGSHYGYTF. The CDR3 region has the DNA TGTGCCAGCAGTTTGGGCAGCCACTATGGCTACACCTTC.

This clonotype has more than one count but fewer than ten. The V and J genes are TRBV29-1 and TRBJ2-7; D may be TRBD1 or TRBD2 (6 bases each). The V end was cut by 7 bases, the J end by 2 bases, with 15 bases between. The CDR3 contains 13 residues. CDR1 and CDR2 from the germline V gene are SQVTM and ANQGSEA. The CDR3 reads CSGSWGATYEQYF. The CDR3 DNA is TGCAGCGGTTCCTGGGGGGCCACCTACGAGCAGTACTTC.

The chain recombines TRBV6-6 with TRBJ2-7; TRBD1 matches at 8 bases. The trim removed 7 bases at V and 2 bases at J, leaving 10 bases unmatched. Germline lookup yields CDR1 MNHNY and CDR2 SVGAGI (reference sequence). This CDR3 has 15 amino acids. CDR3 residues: CASKTSDRVAYEQYF. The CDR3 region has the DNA TGTGCCAGCAAAACCTCGGACAGGGTAGCCTACGAGCAGTACTTC.

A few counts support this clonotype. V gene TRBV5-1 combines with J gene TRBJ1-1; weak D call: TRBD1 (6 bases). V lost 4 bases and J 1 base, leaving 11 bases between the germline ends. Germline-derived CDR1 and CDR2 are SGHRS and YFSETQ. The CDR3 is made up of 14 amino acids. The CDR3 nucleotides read TGCGCCAGCAGCCCCGGGACAACGAACACTGAAGCTTTCTTT. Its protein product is CASSPGTTNTEAFF.

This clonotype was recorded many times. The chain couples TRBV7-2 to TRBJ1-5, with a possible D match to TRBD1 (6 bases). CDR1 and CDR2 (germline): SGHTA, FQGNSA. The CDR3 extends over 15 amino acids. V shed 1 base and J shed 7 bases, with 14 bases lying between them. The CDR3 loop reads CASSLVGDNIQPQHF. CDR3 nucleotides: TGTGCCAGCAGCTTAGTTGGGGACAATATACAGCCCCAGCATTTT.

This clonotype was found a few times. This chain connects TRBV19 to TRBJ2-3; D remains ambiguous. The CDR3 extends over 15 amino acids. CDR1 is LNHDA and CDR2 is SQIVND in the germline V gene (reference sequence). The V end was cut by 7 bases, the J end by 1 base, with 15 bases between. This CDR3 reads CASTGGDWGTDTQYF. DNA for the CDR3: TGTGCCAGTACGGGTGGGGATTGGGGCACAGATACGCAGTATTTT.

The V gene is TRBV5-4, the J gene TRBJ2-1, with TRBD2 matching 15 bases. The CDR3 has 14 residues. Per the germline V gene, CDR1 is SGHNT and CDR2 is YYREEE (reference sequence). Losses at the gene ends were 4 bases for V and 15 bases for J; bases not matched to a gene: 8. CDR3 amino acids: CASSPGLAGGVGFF. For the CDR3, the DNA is TGTGCCAGCAGCCCGGGACTAGCGGGGGGAGTAGGGTTCTTC.

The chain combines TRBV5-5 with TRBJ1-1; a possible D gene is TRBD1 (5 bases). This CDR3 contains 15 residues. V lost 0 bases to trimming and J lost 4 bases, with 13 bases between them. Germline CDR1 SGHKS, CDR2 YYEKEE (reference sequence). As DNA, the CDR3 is TGTGCCAGCAGCTTGGATCAGGGATCTAGCACTGAAGCTTTCTTT. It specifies CASSLDQGSSTEAFF.

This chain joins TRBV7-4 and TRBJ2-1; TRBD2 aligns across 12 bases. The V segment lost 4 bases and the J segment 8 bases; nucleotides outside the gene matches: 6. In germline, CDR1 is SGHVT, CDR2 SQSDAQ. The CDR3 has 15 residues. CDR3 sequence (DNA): TGTGCCAGCAGCTCTAGCGGGAGGGCGAACGATGAGCAGTTCTTC. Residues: CASSSSGRANDEQFF.

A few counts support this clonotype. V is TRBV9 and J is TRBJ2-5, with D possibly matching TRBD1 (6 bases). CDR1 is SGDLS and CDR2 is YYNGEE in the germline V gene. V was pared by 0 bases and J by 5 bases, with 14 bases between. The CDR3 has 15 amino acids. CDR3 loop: CASSVGQAGKETQYF. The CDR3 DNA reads TGTGCCAGCAGCGTAGGACAGGCCGGTAAGGAGACCCAGTACTTC.

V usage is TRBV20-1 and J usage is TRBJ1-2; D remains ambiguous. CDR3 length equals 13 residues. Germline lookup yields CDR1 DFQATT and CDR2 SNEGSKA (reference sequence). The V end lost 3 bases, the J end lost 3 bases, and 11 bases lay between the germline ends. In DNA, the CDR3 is TGCAGTGCTAGCAAGGCAGCTGACTATGGCTACACCTTC. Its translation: CSASKAADYGYTF.

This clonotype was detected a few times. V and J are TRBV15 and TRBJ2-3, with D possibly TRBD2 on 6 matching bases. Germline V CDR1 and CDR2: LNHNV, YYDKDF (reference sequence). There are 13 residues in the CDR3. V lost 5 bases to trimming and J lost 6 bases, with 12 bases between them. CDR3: CATSQTSSDTQYF. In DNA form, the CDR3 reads TGTGCCACCAGCCAAACTAGCAGCGATACGCAGTATTTT.